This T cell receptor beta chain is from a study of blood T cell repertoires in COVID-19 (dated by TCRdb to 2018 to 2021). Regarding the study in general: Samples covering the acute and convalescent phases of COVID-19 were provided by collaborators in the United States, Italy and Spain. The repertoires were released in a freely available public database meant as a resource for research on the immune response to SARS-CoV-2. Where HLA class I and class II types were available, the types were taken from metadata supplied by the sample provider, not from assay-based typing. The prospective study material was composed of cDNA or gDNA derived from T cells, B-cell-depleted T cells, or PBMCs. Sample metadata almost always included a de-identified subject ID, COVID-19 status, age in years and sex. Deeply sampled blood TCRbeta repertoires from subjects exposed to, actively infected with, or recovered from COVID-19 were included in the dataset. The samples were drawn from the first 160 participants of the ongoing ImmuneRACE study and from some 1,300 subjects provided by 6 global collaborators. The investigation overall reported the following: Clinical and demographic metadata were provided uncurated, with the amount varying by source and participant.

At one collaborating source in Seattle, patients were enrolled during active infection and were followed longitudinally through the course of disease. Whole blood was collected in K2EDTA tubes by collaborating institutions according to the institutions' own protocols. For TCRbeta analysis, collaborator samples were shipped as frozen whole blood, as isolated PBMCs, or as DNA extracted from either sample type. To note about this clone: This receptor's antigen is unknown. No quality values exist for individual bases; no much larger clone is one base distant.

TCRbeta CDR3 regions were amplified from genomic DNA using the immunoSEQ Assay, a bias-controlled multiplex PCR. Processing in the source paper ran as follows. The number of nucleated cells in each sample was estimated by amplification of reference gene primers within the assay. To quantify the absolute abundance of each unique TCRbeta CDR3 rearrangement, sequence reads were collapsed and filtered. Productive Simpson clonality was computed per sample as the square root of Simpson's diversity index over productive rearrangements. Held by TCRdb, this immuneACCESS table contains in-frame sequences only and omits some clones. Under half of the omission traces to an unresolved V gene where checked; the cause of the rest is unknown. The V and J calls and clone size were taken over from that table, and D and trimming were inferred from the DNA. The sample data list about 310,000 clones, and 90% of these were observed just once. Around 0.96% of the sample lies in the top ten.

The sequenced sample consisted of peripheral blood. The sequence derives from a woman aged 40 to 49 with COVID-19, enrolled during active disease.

The DNA is TGTGCCAGCAGTATCGCACGGACAGGGTTCGAGAATGGCTACACCTTC. It encodes CASSIARTGFENGYTF. Recombination linked TRBV28 to TRBJ1-2, with 8 bases matching TRBD1. The CDR3, from cysteine to phenylalanine, totals 16 residues. This entry keeps only the CDR3 DNA: 48 bases, framed from base 1. The germline V and J ends show losses of 5 bases and 6 bases respectively, and no gene match explains 14 bases of the junction. CDR1 and CDR2 (MDHEN, SYDVKM) derive from the germline V gene.